The 23 T cell receptor beta chains given below trace back to one sample, sequenced in a study of blood T cell repertoires in COVID-19. The protocol was immunoSEQ multiplex PCR, while the TCRdb copy is restricted to in-frame clones and leaves out a portion. Counted here are about 240,000 clones, 82% occurring once; the ten biggest clones make up approximately 13%. The sample was peripheral blood. The origin of the receptors is a woman aged 55-70 years with active or convalescent COVID-19.

The J gene is TRBJ2-1, the V gene TRBV7-6; D is ambiguous. The CDR3 consists of 15 residues. Germline CDR1 and CDR2: SGHVS and FNYEAQ. V was trimmed by 5 bases and J by 1 base, leaving 12 bases between them. Written as DNA, the CDR3 is TGTGCCAGCAGCCCGGTCACAGCTTCCTACAATGAGCAGTTCTTC. This encodes CASSPVTASYNEQFF.

This rearrangement joins TRBV5-3 to TRBJ1-5; 9 nucleotides agree with TRBD1. TRBV5-3 is marked as an open reading frame, function uncertain. This CDR3 has 17 amino acids. With V trimmed by 4 bases and J by 1 base, 9 bases remained unmatched. CDR3 region: CARSLARQGGSNQPQHF. The CDR3 DNA is TGTGCCAGAAGCCTCGCCCGACAGGGGGGAAGCAATCAGCCCCAGCATTTT.

The chain joins TRBV7-2 to TRBJ2-7; possibly TRBD2 for D (6 bases). Germline lookup yields CDR1 SGHTA and CDR2 FQGNSA. Trimming removed 1 base at V and 2 bases at J, with 9 bases between. The CDR3 loop spans 14 amino acids. The CDR3 nucleotides read TGTGCCAGCAGCTTAGTTGGCGGGGCCTACGAGCAGTACTTC. Translation gives CASSLVGGAYEQYF.

This rearrangement joins TRBV19 to TRBJ1-5; 7 bases agree with TRBD1. V was clipped by 7 bases and J by 4 bases; unmatched bases: 7. The germline CDR1 and CDR2 sequences are LNHDA and SQIVND (reference sequence). The CDR3 runs 14 residues. The CDR3 region has the DNA TGTGCCAGTAAAATGGGACAGAGTAATCAGCCCCAGCATTTT. This codes for CASKMGQSNQPQHF.

In its sample, this clone was seen a few times. The chain carries TRBV9 and TRBJ1-2, with 12 positions matching TRBD1. The trim removed 0 bases at V and 7 bases at J, leaving 7 bases unmatched. Looked up from germline, CDR1 is SGDLS and CDR2 is YYNGEE. The CDR3 runs to 16 residues. The CDR3 bases are TGTGCCAGCAGCGTAGGAGGGACAGGGGGCGCGGGTGGCTACACCTTC. Translating gives CASSVGGTGGAGGYTF.

In nucleotides, the CDR3 is TGTGCCAGTAGTATAGGTGGACAGGGACCGTACGAGCAGTACTTC. Protein: CASSIGGQGPYEQYF. The rearrangement links TRBV19 to TRBJ2-7; TRBD1 aligns across 8 bases. V was pared by 1 base and J by 4 bases, with 6 bases of the junction left unmatched. This CDR3 comprises 15 residues. The germline V gene encodes CDR1 LNHDA and CDR2 SQIVND (reference sequence).

V and J are TRBV18 and TRBJ2-5; 10 nucleotides match TRBD2. V was clipped by 4 bases and J by 3 bases; unmatched bases: 5. This CDR3 is 15 amino acids long. Germline CDR1 and CDR2: KGHSH and LQKENI. The CDR3 nucleotides read TGTGCCAGCTCACTAGCGGGGGGACACAAAGAGACCCAGTACTTC. This encodes CASSLAGGHKETQYF.

The V call is TRBV18, the J call TRBJ2-7, with 8 bases fitting TRBD1. Trimming removed 0 bases from V and 6 bases from J; junction bases left unmatched: 10. The CDR3 contains 16 residues. The germline V gene encodes CDR1 KGHSH and CDR2 LQKENI. CDR3 residues: CASSPPTGGHSGEQYF. CDR3 DNA sequence: TGTGCCAGCTCACCACCAACAGGGGGGCACTCGGGCGAGCAGTACTTC.

This rearrangement joins TRBV5-1 to TRBJ1-4, with TRBD1 matching 10 bases. The trim removed 4 bases at V and 0 bases at J, leaving 9 bases unmatched. There are 18 residues in the CDR3. The germline gives CDR1 SGHRS, CDR2 YFSETQ. CDR3 DNA: TGCGCCAGCAGCGCCTCGACAGGGGGCATTGCAACTAATGAAAAACTGTTTTTT. Its protein is CASSASTGGIATNEKLFF.

In DNA form, the CDR3 reads TGTGCCAGCTCAGCGGATAGGGGGTCTAATGAAAAACTGTTTTTT. This translates into CASSADRGSNEKLFF. The chain uses TRBV18 and TRBJ1-4; D perhaps matches TRBD1 (6 bases). Germline CDR1 is KGHSH and CDR2 is LQKENI. There are 15 residues in the CDR3. Trimming left V 5 bases short and J 3 bases short, with 13 bases between.

This chain joins TRBV7-9 and TRBJ1-1, with TRBD1 matching 7 bases. The CDR3 is made up of 14 amino acids. V shed 6 bases and J 1 base; nucleotides not matched to a gene: 5. Germline V CDR1 and CDR2: SEHNR, FQNEAQ (reference sequence). The CDR3 sequence: CASRRRQGNTEAFF. As DNA, the CDR3 is TGTGCCAGCAGGCGACGACAGGGGAACACTGAAGCTTTCTTT.

The chain carries TRBV11-2 and TRBJ1-2; a possible D gene is TRBD1 (5 bases). The germline V gene has CDR1 SGHAT and CDR2 FQNNGV. This CDR3 contains 13 residues. The V end lost 1 base, the J end lost 5 bases, and 8 bases lay between the germline ends. CDR3 DNA sequence: TGTGCCAGCAGCTTAGGGGGCGCTTATGGCTACACCTTC. As protein: CASSLGGAYGYTF.

This clone was observed at least ten times. The V and J genes are TRBV5-1 and TRBJ2-7; D unresolved. The CDR3 spans 14 residues. Trimming took off 1 base at V and 4 bases at J, with 12 bases between the two ends. Germline lookup yields CDR1 SGHRS and CDR2 YFSETQ. The chain's CDR3 is CASSLSGESYEQYF. For the CDR3, the DNA is TGCGCCAGCAGCTTGTCCGGAGAGTCGTACGAGCAGTACTTC.

V usage is TRBV5-1 and J usage is TRBJ1-1; TRBD1 might be the D (5 bases). The germline V and J ends were trimmed by 6 bases and 1 base, with 13 bases remaining between them. Germline loops: CDR1 SGHRS, CDR2 YFSETQ. The CDR3 covers 14 residues. CDR3 DNA sequence: TGCGCCAGCACCCTGGACACACCGAACACTGAAGCTTTCTTT. Translated: CASTLDTPNTEAFF.

This clone appeared once. The rearrangement links TRBV2 to TRBJ2-1, with 11 nucleotides matching TRBD2. Losses at the gene ends were 7 bases for V and 7 bases for J; bases not matched to a gene: 9. The CDR3 loop spans 15 amino acids. CDR1 is SNHLY and CDR2 is FYNNEI in the germline V gene. The CDR3 bases are TGTGCCAGCACCATAGCGGGGGGGCCTAATAATGAGCAGTTCTTC. Translated: CASTIAGGPNNEQFF.

The chain links TRBV27 to TRBJ1-2; TRBD1 agrees at 11 bases. Trimming cost V 4 bases and J 5 bases; bases outside gene matches: 6. Germline V CDR1 and CDR2: MNHEY, SMNVEV (reference sequence). This CDR3 is 15 amino acids long. CDR3 sequence: CASSSPGTGGYGYTF. In DNA form, the CDR3 reads TGTGCCAGCAGTTCCCCCGGGACAGGGGGGTATGGCTACACCTTC.

The CDR3, as DNA: TGTGCCTGGAGTGCAGGGACACCTTACGAGCAGTACTTC. Amino acids: CAWSAGTPYEQYF. This chain joins TRBV30 and TRBJ2-7; D is perhaps TRBD1 (6 bases). The CDR3 sequence is 13 residues long. CDR1 and CDR2 (germline): GTSNPN, SVGIG (reference sequence). Trimming shortened V by 1 base and J by 4 bases, and 11 bases separated the two germline ends.

The rearrangement uses TRBV7-9 and TRBJ2-5; D possibly corresponds to TRBD1 (7 bases). Trimming took off 5 bases at V and 3 bases at J, with 16 bases between the two ends. Germline V CDR1 and CDR2: SEHNR, FQNEAQ (reference sequence). The CDR3 is made up of 15 amino acids. CDR3 region: CASSQGGSREETQYF. CDR3 nucleotides: TGTGCCAGCAGCCAGGGGGGCAGCCGAGAAGAGACCCAGTACTTC.

The chain recombines TRBV5-4 with TRBJ1-2, with D uncertain. This CDR3 is 13 amino acids long. The V gene lost 2 bases and the J gene lost 3 bases, with 8 bases spanning the gap. CDR1 is SGHNT, CDR2 YYREEE, per germline (reference sequence). CDR3 residues: CASSFGVDYGYTF. The CDR3 coding sequence is TGTGCCAGCAGCTTCGGAGTCGACTATGGCTACACCTTC.

This chain links TRBV6-5 with TRBJ1-1; D possibly corresponds to TRBD1 (6 bases). The V end lost 6 bases, the J end lost 2 bases, and 13 bases lay between the germline ends. The CDR3 runs 14 residues. In germline, CDR1 is MNHEY, CDR2 SVGAGI. CDR3 DNA: TGTGCCAGCAGATCGACAGGAGACAACACTGAAGCTTTCTTT. Encoded protein: CASRSTGDNTEAFF.

This clone has a single count. This sequence joins TRBV7-2 and TRBJ1-4, with D maybe TRBD1 (6 bases). This CDR3 spans 14 amino acids. Germline V gives CDR1 SGHTA, CDR2 FQGNSA. V gave up 0 bases and J gave up 7 bases, with 9 bases separating them. The CDR3 protein is CASSLAGTREKLFF. As DNA, the CDR3 is TGTGCCAGCAGCTTAGCGGGGACACGTGAAAAACTGTTTTTT.

This chain uses TRBV2 with TRBJ2-3; possibly TRBD1 for D (6 bases). CDR3 length equals 16 residues. The germline gives CDR1 SNHLY, CDR2 FYNNEI. Trimming took off 2 bases at V and 4 bases at J, with 16 bases between the two ends. CDR3 amino acids: CASSERGSEGPDTQYF. The CDR3 DNA is TGTGCCAGCAGTGAAAGGGGGTCAGAGGGCCCAGATACGCAGTATTTT.

The chain has TRBV5-1 and TRBJ1-1; D is undetermined. The CDR3 runs to 14 residues. V gave up 4 bases and J gave up 1 base, with 11 bases separating them. Germline values: CDR1 SGHRS, CDR2 YFSETQ. This chain's CDR3 is CASSRRAGNTEAFF. As DNA, the CDR3 is TGCGCCAGCAGCCGGAGGGCGGGGAACACTGAAGCTTTCTTT.